This T cell receptor beta chain stems from a study of T cell repertoires in aging, cancer and after chemotherapy. Comment on this clonotype: Its antigen is undetermined.

General study results and limits: Healthy donors lost TCR diversity with age mainly through richness, cancer patients through richness and evenness. Immunological memory after chemotherapy cannot be judged from the repertoire data. Age-matched healthy donors had significantly more diverse, less clonal blood TCR repertoires than untreated cancer patients.

The length of the CDR3 is 14 residues. CDR1 is GTSNPN and CDR2 is SVGIG in the germline V gene (reference sequence). Trimming took off 0 bases at V and 0 bases at J, with 8 bases between the two ends. Peripheral blood genomic DNA, not sorted cells or RNA, was the template. TRB rearrangements spanning V, D and J were amplified using mixed TRB-A/B primers. TCRdb re-called the multiplex PCR reads with MiXCR, one entry per CDR3 protein. The sample lists thousands of distinct CDR3 sequences; just under 40% were seen once. This receptor was taken from a human donor in good health. The V gene is TRBV30, the J gene TRBJ1-2, with unresolved D. Sequencing was done on a sample of blood. The CDR3 here is CAWSVRRPNYGYTF. CDR3 nucleotide sequence: TGTGCCTGGAGTGTACGGCGTCCTAACTATGGCTACACCTTC. Variable domain in full (rest from reference TRBV30 and TRBJ1-2): SQTIHQWPATLVQPVGSPLSLECTVEGTSNPNLYWYRQAAGRGLQLLFYSVGIGQISSEVPQNLSASRPQDRQFILSSKKLLLSDSGFYLCAWSVRRPNYGYTFGSGTRLTVV.